The 27 T cell receptor beta chains in this list originate from one sample, sequenced in a study of response to subunit inactivated influenza vaccine. TCRdb reprocessed the RT-PCR reads via MiXCR and lists one record per CDR3 protein. The top ten hold around 13% of the sample, which has fewer than 650,000 distinct CDR3 sequences, 10% to 15% seen once. The input for sequencing was PBMCs from blood, taken roughly 48 days after vaccination. These TCRs come from a man aged 45-60 years who received an inactivated influenza vaccine.

The rearrangement uses TRBV24-1 and TRBJ2-1; D assignment may be TRBD1 or TRBD2 (6 bases each). V lost 5 bases, J lost 5 bases, and 12 bases lay in between. Germline V gene lookup returns CDR1 KGHDR and CDR2 SFDVKD. This CDR3 has 14 residues. CDR3 nucleotide sequence: TGTGCCACCAGTGGGAGGGGGAGCCACAATGAGCAGTTCTTC. Protein product: CATSGRGSHNEQFF.

The chain employs TRBV27 and TRBJ2-1; 8 positions agree with TRBD1. V was pared by 5 bases and J by 9 bases, with 3 bases of the junction left unmatched. Germline V CDR1 and CDR2: MNHEY, SMNVEV (reference sequence). This CDR3 spans 12 amino acids. CDR3 nucleotide sequence: TGTGCCAGCAGTGAGACAGGGGTTGAGCAGTTCTTC. This encodes CASSETGVEQFF.

This sequence joins TRBV9 and TRBJ1-5; no clear D gene. The ends were cut back, 3 bases at V and 5 bases at J, with 15 bases in the middle. CDR1 and CDR2 from the germline V gene are SGDLS and YYNGEE. The CDR3 runs 15 residues. CDR3 coding DNA: TGTGCCAGCAGCGAAGGTGGCAGAAGGGATCAGCCCCAGCATTTT. Its translation: CASSEGGRRDQPQHF.

This clonotype came up a few times. The V call is TRBV20-1, the J call TRBJ2-7, with D perhaps matching TRBD2 (6 bases). Germline assignment: CDR1 DFQATT and CDR2 SNEGSKA (reference sequence). The CDR3 spans 13 residues. Trimming took off 6 bases at V and 1 base at J, with 13 bases between the two ends. The DNA for the CDR3 is TGCAGTGCGGGCGGGGTAGGGTCCTACGAGCAGTACTTC. It specifies CSAGGVGSYEQYF.

In DNA form, the CDR3 reads TGCGCCAGCAGCTTGCAAGGGGGCGGAGATACGCAGTATTTT. It is translated as CASSLQGGGDTQYF. The rearrangement links TRBV5-1 to TRBJ2-3; TRBD1 agrees at 7 bases. From germline, CDR1 is SGHRS and CDR2 YFSETQ. The trim removed 1 base at V and 5 bases at J, leaving 4 bases unmatched. This CDR3 has 14 residues. Filled out from reference TRBV5-1 and TRBJ2-3, the complete variable domain reads KAGVTQTPRYLIKTRGQQVTLSCSPISGHRSVSWYQQTPGQGLQFLFEYFSETQRNKGNFPGRFSGRQFSNSRSEMNVSTLELGDSALYLCASSLQGGGDTQYFGPGTRLTVL.

This clonotype was counted only a few times. The chain links TRBV25-1 to TRBJ1-6, with 9 bases fitting TRBD1. CDR1 and CDR2 (germline): MGHDK, SYGVNS. Losses at the gene ends were 6 bases for V and 13 bases for J; bases not matched to a gene: 10. The CDR3 is 14 amino acids. CDR3 in DNA: TGTGCCAGCAGACGTCCCGGGACAGGGTACCCCCTCCACTTT. Its protein product is CASRRPGTGYPLHF.

This clonotype was detected many times. This chain links TRBV12-3 or TRBV12-4 with TRBJ2-7; D call uncertain. The CDR3 is 13 amino acids. V dropped 2 bases and J dropped 4 bases, with 9 bases sitting between them. The CDR3 sequence is CASSLTRIYEQYF. The CDR3 DNA reads as TGTGCCAGCAGTTTAACGCGCATATACGAGCAGTACTTC.

This chain links TRBV28 with TRBJ2-1; the match to TRBD2 covers 9 bases. The J segment lost 2 bases and the V segment lost 4 bases, leaving 6 bases of the junction unmatched. The CDR3 is 16 residues long. Germline V gene sequence: CDR1 MDHEN, CDR2 SYDVKM. The CDR3 DNA reads as TGTGCCAGCAGTTCCCTAGCGGGAACCCCCTACAATGAGCAGTTCTTC. As protein: CASSSLAGTPYNEQFF.

In its sample, this clonotype was seen many times. The chain links TRBV6-5 to TRBJ2-5; D tentatively fits TRBD1 or TRBD2 (6 bases each). V lost 2 bases and J lost 5, with 18 bases in between. CDR3 size: 16 residues. The germline CDR1 and CDR2 sequences are MNHEY and SVGAGI. This CDR3 reads CASSYGTSKGGETQYF. CDR3 nucleotide sequence: TGTGCCAGCAGTTACGGAACTAGCAAAGGGGGGGAGACCCAGTACTTC.

The chain joins TRBV6-6 to TRBJ2-1, with D uncertain. Germline V gene sequence: CDR1 MNHNY, CDR2 SVGAGI (reference sequence). Trimming took 6 bases from V and 9 from J, leaving 6 bases between them. The CDR3 consists of 10 residues. The CDR3 loop reads CASRRFEQFF. The CDR3 DNA sequence: TGTGCCAGCAGGAGGTTTGAGCAGTTCTTC.

The chain carries TRBV12-3 or TRBV12-4 and TRBJ2-7; 7 positions match TRBD1. This CDR3 has 14 residues. The trim removed 8 bases at V and 5 bases at J, leaving 12 bases unmatched. The CDR3 loop reads CASGNFRGPNEQYF. Here the CDR3 DNA reads TGTGCCAGCGGGAATTTTAGGGGGCCCAACGAGCAGTACTTC.

The chain is built from TRBV5-6 and TRBJ2-5; 7 nucleotides agree with TRBD1. The CDR3 has 13 amino acids. The germline CDR1 and CDR2 sequences are SGHDT and YYEEEE. V dropped 4 bases and J dropped 7; count of bases not matched to a gene: 7. The CDR3 protein is CASSAGTAGTQYF. For the CDR3, the DNA is TGTGCCAGCAGCGCCGGGACAGCCGGGACCCAGTACTTC.

V usage is TRBV20-1 and J usage is TRBJ2-7; 11 positions match TRBD2. CDR1 is DFQATT and CDR2 is SNEGSKA in the germline V gene (reference sequence). This CDR3 comprises 15 residues. Unmatched junction bases numbered 8, after V lost 3 bases and J lost 4 bases. The chain's CDR3 is CSASSLASGRYEQYF. CDR3 DNA sequence: TGCAGTGCTAGTAGTTTGGCTAGCGGGAGGTACGAGCAGTACTTC.

The sample holds many counts of this clonotype. The J gene is TRBJ2-7, the V gene TRBV9, with 8 nucleotides matching TRBD1. The germline CDR1 and CDR2 sequences are SGDLS and YYNGEE. The CDR3 is made up of 14 amino acids. V dropped 4 bases and J dropped 1; count of bases not matched to a gene: 4. The CDR3 sequence: CASSPRTGSYEQYF. CDR3 nucleotides: TGTGCCAGCAGCCCAAGGACAGGGTCCTACGAGCAGTACTTC.

In its sample, this clonotype was seen a few times. V gene TRBV20-1 combines with J gene TRBJ1-5, with D possibly being TRBD1 (6 bases). The CDR3 has 15 residues. Trimming left V 6 bases short and J 5 bases short, with 20 bases between. The V gene's germline CDR1 is DFQATT and CDR2 SNEGSKA (reference sequence). CDR3 protein: CSAAALGTLHQPQHF. The CDR3 DNA follows: TGCAGTGCAGCAGCGTTAGGGACACTCCATCAGCCCCAGCATTTT.

This clonotype came up many times. This chain uses TRBV12-3 or TRBV12-4 with TRBJ2-1; no definite D call. CDR3 size: 17 residues. The V end lost 0 bases, the J end lost 6 bases, and 18 bases lay between the germline ends. The CDR3 DNA reads TGTGCCAGCAGTTTAGCGCAAAGCAGCGCCTCTACCAATGAGCAGTTCTTC. This codes for CASSLAQSSASTNEQFF.

This clonotype occurred a few times. The chain couples TRBV29-1 to TRBJ2-5, with D unclear. The CDR3 has 13 residues. Germline CDR1 and CDR2: SQVTM and ANQGSEA. V lost 3 bases, J lost 2 bases, and 10 bases lay in between. CDR3 loop: CSVDGSLQETQYF. CDR3 DNA sequence: TGCAGCGTTGATGGTAGTTTACAAGAGACCCAGTACTTC.

This clonotype showed up many times. The CDR3 loop is CASSLRTNTEAFF. The CDR3, as DNA: TGCGCCAGCAGCTTGAGGACAAACACTGAAGCTTTCTTT. The rearrangement joins TRBV5-1 to TRBJ1-1; D is perhaps TRBD1 (5 bases). The V gene lost 1 base and the J gene lost 2 bases, with 6 bases spanning the gap. This CDR3 is built from 13 residues. CDR1 is SGHRS and CDR2 is YFSETQ in the germline V gene.

A few counts support this clonotype. The chain joins TRBV4-3 to TRBJ1-3; D remains unclear. CDR1 is LGHNA and CDR2 is YSLEER in the germline V gene. This CDR3 has 17 residues. The germline V and J ends were trimmed by 4 bases and 0 bases, with 16 bases remaining between them. CDR3 loop: CASSPSPAGSSGNTIYF. The DNA of the CDR3 is TGCGCCAGCAGCCCATCCCCGGCGGGGAGCTCTGGAAACACCATATATTTT.

The genes are TRBV7-2 and TRBJ2-7, with TRBD1 matching over 8 bases. The CDR3 consists of 14 residues. J gave up 2 bases and V 3 bases, and 3 bases lay outside the gene matches. Germline values: CDR1 SGHTA, CDR2 FQGNSA. Here the CDR3 DNA reads TGTGCCAGCAGCTTCACAGGGGGGCCCTACGAGCAGTACTTC. Its protein product is CASSFTGGPYEQYF.

This clonotype was recorded at least ten times. The J gene is TRBJ1-2, the V gene TRBV20-1; D unclear. Germline V gene sequence: CDR1 DFQATT, CDR2 SNEGSKA (reference sequence). V was cut by 0 bases and J by 4 bases, with 9 bases left in between. CDR3 length equals 13 residues. Here the CDR3 DNA reads TGCAGTGCTAGAGATTCAGTTGGCTATGGCTACACCTTC. It specifies CSARDSVGYGYTF.

This clonotype has ten or more counts. The CDR3 loop is CASSPNPDRISNQPQHF. The DNA for the CDR3 is TGTGCCAGCAGCCCAAATCCCGACAGGATAAGCAATCAGCCCCAGCATTTT. This chain links TRBV6-1 with TRBJ1-5; a possible D gene is TRBD1 (6 bases). Germline V lookup: CDR1 MNHNS, CDR2 SASEGT. The length of the CDR3 is 17 residues. Deletions cut 6 bases from V and 1 base from J, with 19 bases between.

Many counts were recorded for this clonotype. The rearrangement links TRBV6-1 to TRBJ2-1; D unclear. This CDR3 is 13 amino acids long. Germline values: CDR1 MNHNS, CDR2 SASEGT. Between the trimmed V and J ends, which lost 8 bases and 2 bases, there was a span of 10 bases. CDR3 residues: CASSGGPYNEQFF. For the CDR3, the DNA is TGTGCCAGCTCCGGTGGACCCTACAATGAGCAGTTCTTC.

The J gene is TRBJ1-6, the V gene TRBV20-1; 8 bases match TRBD1. Germline V gene sequence: CDR1 DFQATT, CDR2 SNEGSKA (reference sequence). The CDR3 spans 14 residues. V was clipped by 5 bases and J by 9 bases; unmatched bases: 9. CDR3 in DNA: TGCAGTGCTGGACAGGGTATATTAGGTTCACCCCTCCACTTT. The encoded protein is CSAGQGILGSPLHF.

The chain recombines TRBV5-6 with TRBJ2-5, with D perhaps matching TRBD1 or TRBD2 (5 bases each). V lost 4 bases, J lost 5 bases, and 21 bases lay in between. Germline V gene lookup returns CDR1 SGHDT and CDR2 YYEEEE. The CDR3 has 16 residues. The CDR3 is CASSGTSLGVGETQYF. The CDR3 nucleotides are TGTGCCAGCAGCGGAACAAGCTTGGGGGTGGGTGAGACCCAGTACTTC. Filled out from reference TRBV5-6 and TRBJ2-5, the complete variable domain reads DAGVTQSPTHLIKTRGQQVTLRCSPKSGHDTVSWYQQALGQGPQFIFQYYEEEERQRGNFPDRFSGHQFPNYSSELNVNALLLGDSALYLCASSGTSLGVGETQYFGPGTRLLVL.

The rearrangement links TRBV20-1 to TRBJ2-7, with a weak D call TRBD1 (5 bases). CDR1 and CDR2 from the germline V gene are DFQATT and SNEGSKA (reference sequence). The CDR3 loop spans 13 amino acids. Deletions cut 4 bases from V and 0 bases from J, with 10 bases between. DNA of the CDR3: TGCAGTGCTACACCAGGGCCCTCCTACGAGCAGTACTTC. It translates to CSATPGPSYEQYF.

The gene calls are TRBV4-3 and TRBJ2-3; 11 bases are a match to TRBD2. Trimming at V came to 0 bases and at J to 2 bases, leaving 4 bases not matched to a gene. Germline V gives CDR1 LGHNA, CDR2 YSLEER. The CDR3 is made up of 17 amino acids. The CDR3 region has the DNA TGCGCCAGCAGCCAAGAGGCGGGACTAGCGGACACAGATACGCAGTATTTT. This gives the protein CASSQEAGLADTDTQYF.